In its sample, the clone carrying this T cell receptor (beta chain) was seen once. Its antigen is currently unknown. Germline CDR1 and CDR2: MNHEY and SVGAGI. V was pared by 6 bases and J by 8 bases, with 13 bases of the junction left unmatched. The CDR3 covers 15 residues. This record belongs to a study of cytomegalovirus exposure and HLA in healthy donors. Study-level findings and limits: The authors judged a highly shared variant cluster likely a sequencing artifact.

60 Vbeta and 13 Jbeta primers were used in PCR. Assay: immunoSEQ multiplex PCR; the TCRdb copy retains only in-frame clones and omits some. The table shows 150,000 to 200,000 clones, with approximately 80% occurring only once. This chain links TRBV6-5 with TRBJ1-2, with TRBD1 identical over 9 bases. The origin of this receptor is a man aged 18-30 years in good health and CMV-seronegative. Source material: PBMCs. CDR3 bases: TGTGCCAGCAGCCAACAAGGACAGGGGCAGTACGGCTACACCTTC. Translated: CASSQQGQGQYGYTF.